This is a list of T cell receptor beta chains from one sample in a study of cytomegalovirus exposure and HLA in healthy donors. This table comes from immunoSEQ multiplex PCR, and its TCRdb copy is limited to in-frame clones, with some not included. The sample has over 100,000 clones, and its top ten clones hold about 3.8%. Sequencing used PBMCs. The receptors come from a man aged 25-40 years in good health and CMV-seronegative. CDR3s include the opening cysteine and the closing phenylalanine or tryptophan. The order of the fields is D gene, J gene, V gene, CDR3 protein, CDR3 DNA. A D gene is named only where the DNA matches it firmly.

>NA|TRBJ1-3|TRBV5-5
CASSLAQGSYGNTIYF
TGTGCCAGCAGCTTGGCTCAGGGTTCGTACGGAAACACCATATATTTT
>NA|TRBJ1-4|TRBV5-1
CASSSTVLYGNEKLFF
TGCGCCAGCAGCTCCACAGTCCTCTACGGTAATGAAAAACTGTTTTTT
>NA|TRBJ2-7|TRBV6-1
CASSVILQGYEQYF
TGTGCCAGCAGTGTCATACTGCAGGGGTACGAGCAGTACTTC
>NA|TRBJ1-6|TRBV15
CATSREAGFTSSYNSPLHF
TGTGCCACCAGCAGAGAGGCAGGGTTCACCAGCTCCTATAATTCACCCCTCCACTTT
>NA|TRBJ2-1|TRBV19
CASSSGLAYNEQFF
TGTGCCAGTAGTTCAGGGTTAGCCTACAATGAGCAGTTCTTC
>NA|TRBJ2-1|TRBV27
CASSFLEVNEQFF
TGTGCCAGCAGTTTTTTAGAGGTCAATGAGCAGTTCTTC
>NA|TRBJ1-2|TRBV5-1
CASSLADERRGGYTF
TGCGCCAGCAGCTTGGCCGACGAACGCCGGGGTGGCTACACCTTC
>NA|TRBJ2-2|TRBV9
CASSPRLVTGELFF
TGTGCCAGCAGCCCACGACTAGTCACCGGGGAGCTGTTTTTT
>NA|TRBJ2-2|TRBV7-9
CASSFLPGTNTGELFF
TGTGCCAGCAGCTTTCTGCCCGGGACGAACACCGGGGAGCTGTTTTTT
>NA|TRBJ2-5|TRBV28
CASSKTDYQETQYF
TGTGCCAGCAGCAAGACAGATTACCAAGAGACCCAGTACTTC
>NA|TRBJ2-5|TRBV7-9
CASSPGETQYF
TGTGCCAGCAGCCCAGGGGAGACCCAGTACTTC
>TRBD1|TRBJ1-3|TRBV4-1
CASSERTGVGVGNTIYF
TGCGCCAGCAGCGAGCGGACAGGGGTTGGGGTTGGAAACACCATATATTTT
>NA|TRBJ1-3|TRBV13
CASRTGSSGNTIYF
TGTGCCAGCCGCACAGGGAGCTCTGGAAACACCATATATTTT
>NA|TRBJ2-5|TRBV7-8
CASSTDRQETQYF
TGTGCCAGCAGCACGGACAGACAAGAGACCCAGTACTTC
>NA|TRBJ2-7|TRBV14
CASRLAGSYEQYF
TGTGCCAGCAGACTCGCGGGGTCCTACGAGCAGTACTTC
>NA|TRBJ2-2|TRBV29-1
CSVEAWGAGELFF
TGCAGCGTTGAAGCTTGGGGGGCCGGGGAGCTGTTTTTT
>TRBD1|TRBJ1-2|TRBV5-4
CASSLETGGRGYTF
TGTGCCAGCAGCTTGGAGACAGGGGGCCGGGGCTACACCTTC
>NA|TRBJ1-2|TRBV5-4
CASSSGMGGFLGYTF
TGTGCCAGCAGCTCCGGAATGGGAGGATTCCTCGGCTACACCTTC
>TRBD1|TRBJ1-1|TRBV28
CASSADRGNTEAFF
TGTGCCAGCAGCGCCGACAGGGGGAACACTGAAGCTTTCTTT
>NA|TRBJ2-2|TRBV7-2
CARGASGNTGELFF
TGTGCCAGGGGGGCCTCTGGGAATACCGGGGAGCTGTTTTTT
>NA|TRBJ1-4|TRBV15
CATSREGHRRNEKLFF
TGTGCCACCAGCAGAGAGGGCCACAGACGGAATGAAAAACTGTTTTTT
>NA|TRBJ2-1|TRBV11-3
CASSYTAGEQFF
TGTGCCAGCAGTTATACAGCGGGTGAGCAGTTCTTC
>NA|TRBJ2-3|TRBV5-1
CASSADGGRTDTQYF
TGCGCCAGCAGCGCAGACGGCGGTCGCACAGATACGCAGTATTTT
>TRBD2|TRBJ2-7|TRBV5-6
CASSPSGGLMSYEQYF
TGTGCCAGCAGCCCAAGCGGGGGATTAATGAGCTACGAGCAGTACTTC
>TRBD1|TRBJ1-1|TRBV7-9
CASSGTGQGARWNTEAFF
TGTGCCAGCAGCGGGACGGGACAGGGGGCGCGATGGAACACTGAAGCTTTCTTT
>NA|TRBJ2-7|TRBV5-1
CASSPGQPYEQYF
TGCGCCAGCAGCCCTGGACAGCCCTACGAGCAGTACTTC
>TRBD1|TRBJ1-2|TRBV11-2
CASSLEGTALYGYTF
TGTGCCAGCAGCTTAGAAGGGACAGCCTTATACGGCTACACCTTC
>TRBD2|TRBJ2-7|TRBV30
CAWSGSWAGGSYEQYF
TGTGCCTGGAGCGGTTCCTGGGCGGGGGGTTCCTACGAGCAGTACTTC
>TRBD2|TRBJ2-1|TRBV5-1
CASSYGLAGGFSEQFF
TGCGCCAGCAGCTACGGACTAGCGGGGGGGTTCAGTGAGCAGTTCTTC
>TRBD2|TRBJ2-3|TRBV9
CASSVGPLAGVTDTQYF
TGTGCCAGCAGCGTAGGGCCTTTAGCGGGGGTAACAGATACGCAGTATTTT
>TRBD2|TRBJ2-4|TRBV7-2
CASSLLSSGSLAKNIQYF
TGTGCCAGCAGCTTACTCTCTAGCGGGTCCTTGGCGAAAAACATTCAGTACTTC
>NA|TRBJ2-2|TRBV7-8
CASSWAGRGPEMNTGELFF
TGTGCCAGCAGCTGGGCCGGGCGGGGACCGGAAATGAACACCGGGGAGCTGTTTTTT
>TRBD1|TRBJ1-4|TRBV5-4
CASSPPGTGFEKLFF
TGTGCCAGCAGCCCACCCGGGACAGGGTTTGAAAAACTGTTTTTT